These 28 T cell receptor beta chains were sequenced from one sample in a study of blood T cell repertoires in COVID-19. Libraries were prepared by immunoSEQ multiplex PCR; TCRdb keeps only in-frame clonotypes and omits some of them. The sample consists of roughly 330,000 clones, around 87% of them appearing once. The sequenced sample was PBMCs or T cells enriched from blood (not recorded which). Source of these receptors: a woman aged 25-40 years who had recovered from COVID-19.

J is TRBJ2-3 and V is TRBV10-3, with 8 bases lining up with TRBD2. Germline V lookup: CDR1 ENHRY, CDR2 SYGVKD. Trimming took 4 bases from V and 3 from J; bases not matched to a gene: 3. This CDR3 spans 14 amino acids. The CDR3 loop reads CAISGGLGTDTQYF. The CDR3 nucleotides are TGTGCCATCAGTGGGGGACTAGGAACAGATACGCAGTATTTT.

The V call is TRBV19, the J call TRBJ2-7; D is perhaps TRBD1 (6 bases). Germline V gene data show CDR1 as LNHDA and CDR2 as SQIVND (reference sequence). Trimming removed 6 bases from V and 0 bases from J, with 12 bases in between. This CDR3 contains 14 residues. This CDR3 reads CASRQGPSSYEQYF. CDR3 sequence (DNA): TGTGCCAGTAGACAGGGTCCGAGCTCCTACGAGCAGTACTTC.

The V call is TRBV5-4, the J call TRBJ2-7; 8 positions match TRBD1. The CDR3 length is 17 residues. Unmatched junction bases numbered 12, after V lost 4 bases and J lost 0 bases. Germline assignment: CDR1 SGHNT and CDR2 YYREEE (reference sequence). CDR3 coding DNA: TGTGCCAGCAGCGGGACCTCCGGGACAGGTACCTCCTACGAGCAGTACTTC. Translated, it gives CASSGTSGTGTSYEQYF.

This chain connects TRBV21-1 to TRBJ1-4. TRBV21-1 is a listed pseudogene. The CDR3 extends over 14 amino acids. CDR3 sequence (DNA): TGTGCCAGCCTGGACGGGGTATATCGGGAAAAACTGTTTTTT. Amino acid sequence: CASLDGVYREKLFF.

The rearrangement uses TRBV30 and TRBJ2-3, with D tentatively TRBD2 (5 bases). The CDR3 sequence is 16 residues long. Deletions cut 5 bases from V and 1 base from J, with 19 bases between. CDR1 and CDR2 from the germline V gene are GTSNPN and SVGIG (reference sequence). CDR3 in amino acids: CAWVRGIGQGTDTQYF. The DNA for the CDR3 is TGTGCCTGGGTTCGGGGAATCGGGCAGGGCACAGATACGCAGTATTTT.

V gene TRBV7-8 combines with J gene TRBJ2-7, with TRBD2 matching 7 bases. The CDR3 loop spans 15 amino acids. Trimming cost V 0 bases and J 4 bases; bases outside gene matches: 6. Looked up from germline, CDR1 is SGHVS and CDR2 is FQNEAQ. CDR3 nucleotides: TGTGCCAGCAGCTTAGCGCAGGGCGGGGGTTACGAGCAGTACTTC. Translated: CASSLAQGGGYEQYF.

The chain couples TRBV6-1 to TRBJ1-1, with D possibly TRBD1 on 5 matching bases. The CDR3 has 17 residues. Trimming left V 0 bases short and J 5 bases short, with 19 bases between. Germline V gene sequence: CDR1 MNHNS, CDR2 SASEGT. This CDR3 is CASSEAWGRDWGTEAFF. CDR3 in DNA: TGTGCCAGCAGTGAAGCGTGGGGCAGGGATTGGGGAACTGAAGCTTTCTTT.

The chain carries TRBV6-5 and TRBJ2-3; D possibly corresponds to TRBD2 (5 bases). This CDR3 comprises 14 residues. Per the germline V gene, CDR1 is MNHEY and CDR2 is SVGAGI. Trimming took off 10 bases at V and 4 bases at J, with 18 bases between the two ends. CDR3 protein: CAITSRVFPDTQYF. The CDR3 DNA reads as TGTGCCATCACTAGTCGCGTGTTTCCAGATACGCAGTATTTT.

The CDR3 spells CAISEVKRRAQETQYF. The CDR3, as DNA: TGTGCCATCAGTGAAGTGAAGAGGAGGGCCCAAGAGACCCAGTACTTC. The chain recombines TRBV10-3 with TRBJ2-5; D may be TRBD2 (6 bases). The germline gives CDR1 ENHRY, CDR2 SYGVKD. Deletions cut 3 bases from V and 1 base from J, with 15 bases between. The CDR3 totals 16 residues.

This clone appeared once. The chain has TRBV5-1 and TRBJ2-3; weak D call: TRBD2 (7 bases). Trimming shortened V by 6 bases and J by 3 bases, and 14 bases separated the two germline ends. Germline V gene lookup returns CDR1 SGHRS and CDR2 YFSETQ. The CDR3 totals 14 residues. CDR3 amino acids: CASTLGGVTDTQYF. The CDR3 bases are TGCGCCAGCACCCTAGGGGGGGTAACAGATACGCAGTATTTT.

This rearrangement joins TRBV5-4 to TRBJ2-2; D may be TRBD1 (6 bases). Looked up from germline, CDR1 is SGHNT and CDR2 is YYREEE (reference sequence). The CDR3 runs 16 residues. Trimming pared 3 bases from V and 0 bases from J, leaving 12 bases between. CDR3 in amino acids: CASSYIQGANTGELFF. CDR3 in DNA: TGTGCCAGCAGCTATATACAGGGAGCGAACACCGGGGAGCTGTTTTTT.

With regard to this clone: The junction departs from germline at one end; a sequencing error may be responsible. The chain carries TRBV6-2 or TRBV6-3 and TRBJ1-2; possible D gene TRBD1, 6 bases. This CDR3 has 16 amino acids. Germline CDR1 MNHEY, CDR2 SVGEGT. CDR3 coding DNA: TGTGCCAGCAGCTACTCACCGCGGACAGCTAACTATGGCTACACCTTC. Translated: CASSYSPRTANYGYTF.

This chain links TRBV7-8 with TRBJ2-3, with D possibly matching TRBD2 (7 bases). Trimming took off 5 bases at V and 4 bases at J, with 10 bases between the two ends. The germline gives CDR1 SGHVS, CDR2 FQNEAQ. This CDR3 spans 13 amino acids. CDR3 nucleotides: TGTGCCAGCAGCAGAGGGGGGGCAGATACGCAGTATTTT. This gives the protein CASSRGGADTQYF.

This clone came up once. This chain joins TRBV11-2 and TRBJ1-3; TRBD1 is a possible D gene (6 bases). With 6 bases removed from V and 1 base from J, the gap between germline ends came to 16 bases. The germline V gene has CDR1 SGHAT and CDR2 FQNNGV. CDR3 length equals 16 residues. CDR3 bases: TGTGCCAGCAGGCAAACACAGGGTAGTTCTGGAAACACCATATATTTT. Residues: CASRQTQGSSGNTIYF.

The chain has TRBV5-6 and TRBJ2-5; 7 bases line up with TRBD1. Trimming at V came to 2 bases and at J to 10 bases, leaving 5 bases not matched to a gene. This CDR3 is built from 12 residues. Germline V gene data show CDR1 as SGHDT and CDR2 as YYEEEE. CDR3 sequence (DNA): TGTGCCAGCAGCTTTAACAGGGGTAGCCAGTACTTC. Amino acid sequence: CASSFNRGSQYF.

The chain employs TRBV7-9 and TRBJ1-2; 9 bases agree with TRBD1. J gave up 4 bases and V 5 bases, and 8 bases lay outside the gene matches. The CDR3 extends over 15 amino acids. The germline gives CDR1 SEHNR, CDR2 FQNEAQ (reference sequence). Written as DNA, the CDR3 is TGTGCCAGCAGCACCAGACAGGGGGTGGTCTATGGCTACACCTTC. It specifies CASSTRQGVVYGYTF.

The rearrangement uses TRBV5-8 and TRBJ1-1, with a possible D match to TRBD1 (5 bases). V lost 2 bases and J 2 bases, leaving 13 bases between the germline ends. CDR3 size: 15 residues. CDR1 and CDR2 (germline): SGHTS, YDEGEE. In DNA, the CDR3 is TGTGCCAGCAGCTTCAATACAGGTCCCAACACTGAAGCTTTCTTT. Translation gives CASSFNTGPNTEAFF.

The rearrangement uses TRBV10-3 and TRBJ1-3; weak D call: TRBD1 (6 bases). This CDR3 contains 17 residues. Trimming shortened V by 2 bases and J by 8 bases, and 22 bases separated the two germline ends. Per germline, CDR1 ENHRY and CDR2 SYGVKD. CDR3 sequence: CAISESGGGWGLDTIYF. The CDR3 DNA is TGTGCCATCAGTGAGAGCGGCGGGGGCTGGGGACTAGACACCATATATTTT.

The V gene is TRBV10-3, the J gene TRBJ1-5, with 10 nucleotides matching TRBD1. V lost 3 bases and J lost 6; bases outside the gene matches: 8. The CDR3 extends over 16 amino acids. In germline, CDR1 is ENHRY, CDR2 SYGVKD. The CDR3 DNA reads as TGTGCCATCAGTGAAATCGACAGGGGGCTGAGTCAGCCCCAGCATTTT. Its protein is CAISEIDRGLSQPQHF.

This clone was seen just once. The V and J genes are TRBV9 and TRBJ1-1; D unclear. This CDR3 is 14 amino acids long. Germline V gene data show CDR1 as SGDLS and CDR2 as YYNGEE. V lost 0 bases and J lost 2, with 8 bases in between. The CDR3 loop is CASSVDQDNTEAFF. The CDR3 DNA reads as TGTGCCAGCAGCGTAGATCAGGATAACACTGAAGCTTTCTTT.

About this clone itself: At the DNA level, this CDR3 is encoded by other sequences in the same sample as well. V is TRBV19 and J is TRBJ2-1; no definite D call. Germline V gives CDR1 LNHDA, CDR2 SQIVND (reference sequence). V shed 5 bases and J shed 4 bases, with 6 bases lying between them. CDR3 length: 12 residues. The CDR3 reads CASSGLYNEQFF. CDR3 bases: TGTGCCAGTAGTGGCCTTTACAATGAGCAGTTCTTC.

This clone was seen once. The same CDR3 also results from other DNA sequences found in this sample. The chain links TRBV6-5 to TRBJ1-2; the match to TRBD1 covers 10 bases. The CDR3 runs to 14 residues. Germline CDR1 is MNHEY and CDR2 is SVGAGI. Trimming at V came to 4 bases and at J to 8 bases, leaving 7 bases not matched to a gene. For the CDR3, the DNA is TGTGCCAGCAGTTCCCGGACAGGGGGTTACGGCTACACCTTC. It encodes CASSSRTGGYGYTF.

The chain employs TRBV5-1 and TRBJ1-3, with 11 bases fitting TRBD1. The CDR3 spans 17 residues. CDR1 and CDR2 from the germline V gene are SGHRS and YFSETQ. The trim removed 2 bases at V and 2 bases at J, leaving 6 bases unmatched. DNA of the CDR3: TGCGCCAGCAGCTTCCTTCCGGGACAGGGGGCTGGAAACACCATATATTTT. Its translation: CASSFLPGQGAGNTIYF.

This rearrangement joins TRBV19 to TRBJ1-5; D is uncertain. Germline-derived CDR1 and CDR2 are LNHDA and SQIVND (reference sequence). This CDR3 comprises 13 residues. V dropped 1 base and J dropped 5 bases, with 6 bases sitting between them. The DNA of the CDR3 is TGTGCCAGTAGTATAGGATCGGATCAGCCCCAGCATTTT. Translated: CASSIGSDQPQHF. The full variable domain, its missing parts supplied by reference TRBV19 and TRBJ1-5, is DGGITQSPKYLFRKEGQNVTLSCEQNLNHDAMYWYRQDPGQGLRLIYYSQIVNDFQKGDIAEGYSVSREKKESFPLTVTSAQKNPTAFYLCASSIGSDQPQHFGDGTRLSIL.

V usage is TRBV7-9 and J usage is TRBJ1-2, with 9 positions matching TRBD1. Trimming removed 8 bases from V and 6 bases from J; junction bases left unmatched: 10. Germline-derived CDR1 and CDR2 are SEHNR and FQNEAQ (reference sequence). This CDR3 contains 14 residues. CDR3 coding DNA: TGTGCCAGCGGAGGACAGGGGTTAATGGATGGCTACACCTTC. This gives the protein CASGGQGLMDGYTF.

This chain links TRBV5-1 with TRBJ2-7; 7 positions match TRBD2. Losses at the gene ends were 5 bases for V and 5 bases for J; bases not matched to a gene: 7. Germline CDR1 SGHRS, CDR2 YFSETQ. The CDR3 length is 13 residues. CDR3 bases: TGCGCCAGCAGTGGGGGGGAGAGCCACGAGCAGTACTTC. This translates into CASSGGESHEQYF.

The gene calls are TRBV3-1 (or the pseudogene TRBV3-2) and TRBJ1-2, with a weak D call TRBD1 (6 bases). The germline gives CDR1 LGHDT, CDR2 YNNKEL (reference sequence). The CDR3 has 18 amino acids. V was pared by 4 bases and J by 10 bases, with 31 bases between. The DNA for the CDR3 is TGTGCCAGCAGCCCCCTCGGGCAGGGGCCAGGACGGGATGGGGACTACACCTTC. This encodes CASSPLGQGPGRDGDYTF.

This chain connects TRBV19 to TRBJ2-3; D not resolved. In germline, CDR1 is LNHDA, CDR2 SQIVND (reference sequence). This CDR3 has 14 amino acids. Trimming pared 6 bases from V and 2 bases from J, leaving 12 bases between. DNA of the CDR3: TGTGCCAGTAGCCCAGCGCGCTTCACAGATACGCAGTATTTT. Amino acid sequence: CASSPARFTDTQYF.